This T cell receptor beta chain emerged from a study of T-cell reconstitution after alpha-beta-depleted transplantation in children. Whole-study findings and limits: Day-60 TCRbeta diversity that was high in some patients was derived from surviving recipient T cells and thymic progenitors. The study reportedly traced alpha-beta T cells about two months after transplant to several hundred expanded graft clones.

The TCRbeta library incorporated unique molecular identifiers. TCRdb itself ran the PCR reads through MiXCR, one entry per CDR3 protein. The table shows 180,000 or so distinct CDR3 sequences, with roughly 6% occurring only once. The V end lost 8 bases, the J end lost 0 bases, and 7 bases lay between the germline ends. There are 12 residues in the CDR3. Germline values: CDR1 KGHDR, CDR2 SFDVKD. This clonotype has a count of ten or more. As yet, its antigen is unknown. The material sequenced was PBMCs, taken before TCRalphabeta/CD19-depleted stem cell transplant. The rearrangement joins TRBV24-1 to TRBJ2-7; D uncertain. The TCR originated in a girl younger than two with combined immunodeficiency, due to receive a stem cell transplant. CDR3 residues: CATTVHSYEQYF. The CDR3 DNA reads as TGTGCCACCACAGTTCACTCCTACGAGCAGTACTTC.